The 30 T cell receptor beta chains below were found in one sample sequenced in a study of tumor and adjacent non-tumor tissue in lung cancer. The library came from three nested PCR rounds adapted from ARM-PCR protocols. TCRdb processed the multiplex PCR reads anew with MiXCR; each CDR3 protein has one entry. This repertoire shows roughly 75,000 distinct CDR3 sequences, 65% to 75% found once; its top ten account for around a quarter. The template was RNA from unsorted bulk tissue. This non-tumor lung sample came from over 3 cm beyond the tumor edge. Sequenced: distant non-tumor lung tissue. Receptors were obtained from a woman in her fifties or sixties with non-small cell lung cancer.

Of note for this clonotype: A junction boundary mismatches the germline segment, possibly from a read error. This CDR3 reads CATSLTGQSSRELFF. The CDR3 DNA reads as TGTGCCACCAGTTTGACAGGGCAAAGCTCCCGGGAGCTGTTTTTT. The chain joins TRBV6-6 to TRBJ2-2; 7 bases align to TRBD1. Germline V gene sequence: CDR1 MNHNY, CDR2 SVGAGI (reference sequence). CDR3 length equals 15 residues.

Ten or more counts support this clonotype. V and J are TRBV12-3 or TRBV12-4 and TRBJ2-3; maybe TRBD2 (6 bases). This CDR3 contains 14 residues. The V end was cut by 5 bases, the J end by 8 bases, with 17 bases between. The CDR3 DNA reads TGTGCCAGCAGTGCTTCCGGGACTTCTGCTACGCAGTATTTT. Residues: CASSASGTSATQYF.

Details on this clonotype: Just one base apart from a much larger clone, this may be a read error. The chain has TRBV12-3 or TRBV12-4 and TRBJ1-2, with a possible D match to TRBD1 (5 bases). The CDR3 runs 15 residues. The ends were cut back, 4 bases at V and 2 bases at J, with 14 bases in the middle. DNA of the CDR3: TGTGCCAGCAGTTATGTGGGGACTACGAACTATGGCTACACCTTC. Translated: CASSYVGTTNYGYTF.

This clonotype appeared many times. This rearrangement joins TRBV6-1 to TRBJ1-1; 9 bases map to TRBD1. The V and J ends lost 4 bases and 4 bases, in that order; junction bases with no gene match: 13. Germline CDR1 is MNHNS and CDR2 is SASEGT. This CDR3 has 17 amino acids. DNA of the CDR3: TGTGCCAGCAGTGCTGCCCCGGGACAGGGATGGGGCACTGAAGCTTTCTTT. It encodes CASSAAPGQGWGTEAFF.

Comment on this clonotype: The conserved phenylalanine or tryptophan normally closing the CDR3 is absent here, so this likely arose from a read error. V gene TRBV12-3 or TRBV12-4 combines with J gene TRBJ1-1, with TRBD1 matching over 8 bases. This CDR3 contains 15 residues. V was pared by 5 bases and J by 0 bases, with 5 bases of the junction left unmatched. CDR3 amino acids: CASSPAGGLNTEAFL. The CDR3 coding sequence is TGTGCCAGCAGTCCCGCAGGGGGCTTGAACACTGAAGCTTTCCTT.

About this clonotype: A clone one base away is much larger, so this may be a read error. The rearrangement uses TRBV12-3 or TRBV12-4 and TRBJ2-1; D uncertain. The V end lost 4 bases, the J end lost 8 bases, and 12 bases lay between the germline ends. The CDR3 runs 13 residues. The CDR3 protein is CASSSCPWDEQFF. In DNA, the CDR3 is TGTGCCAGCAGTTCGTGCCCTTGGGATGAGCAGTTCTTC.

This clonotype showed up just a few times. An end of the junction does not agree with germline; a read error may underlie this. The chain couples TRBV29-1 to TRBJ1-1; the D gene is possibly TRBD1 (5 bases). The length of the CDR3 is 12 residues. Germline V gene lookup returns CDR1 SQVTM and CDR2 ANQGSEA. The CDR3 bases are TGTAGCGTTGTAAGGGGAGGGGCTGGAGCTTTCTTT. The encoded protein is CSVVRGGAGAFF.

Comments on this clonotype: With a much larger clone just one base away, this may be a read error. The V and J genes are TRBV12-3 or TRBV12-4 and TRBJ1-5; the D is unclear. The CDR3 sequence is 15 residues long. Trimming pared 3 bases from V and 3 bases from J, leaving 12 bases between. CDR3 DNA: TGTGCCAGCAGTTTTCATGGGTTGGACAATCAGCCCCAGCATTTT. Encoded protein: CASSFHGLDNQPQHF.

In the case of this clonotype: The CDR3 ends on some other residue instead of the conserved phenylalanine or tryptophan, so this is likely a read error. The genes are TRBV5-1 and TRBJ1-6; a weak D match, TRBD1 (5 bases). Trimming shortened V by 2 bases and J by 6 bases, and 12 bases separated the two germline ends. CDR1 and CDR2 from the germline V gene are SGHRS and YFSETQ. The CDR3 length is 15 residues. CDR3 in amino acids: CASSLPGQINSPLHL. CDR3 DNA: TGCGCCAGCAGCTTACCTGGACAAATTAATTCACCCCTCCACCTT.

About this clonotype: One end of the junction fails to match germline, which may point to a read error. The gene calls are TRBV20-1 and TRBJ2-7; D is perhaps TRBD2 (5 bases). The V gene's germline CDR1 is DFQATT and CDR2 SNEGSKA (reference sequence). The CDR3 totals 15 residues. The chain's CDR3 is CSATRRGASSYEQNF. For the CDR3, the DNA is TGCAGTGCTACCCGCCGGGGTGCCTCTTCCTACGAGCAGAATTTC.

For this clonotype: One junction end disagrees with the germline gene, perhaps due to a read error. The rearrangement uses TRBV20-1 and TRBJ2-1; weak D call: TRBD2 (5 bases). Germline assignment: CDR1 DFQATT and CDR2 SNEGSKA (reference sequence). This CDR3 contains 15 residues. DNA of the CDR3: TGCTGTGCCAGCCACTACAGTGGCGCGGGCGATGAGCAGTTCTTC. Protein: CCASHYSGAGDEQFF.

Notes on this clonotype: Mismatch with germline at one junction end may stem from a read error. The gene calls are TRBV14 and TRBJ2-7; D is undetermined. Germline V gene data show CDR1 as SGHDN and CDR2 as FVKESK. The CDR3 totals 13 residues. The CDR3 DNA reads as TGCGCCATCAGCCAAGGACGCTCCTACGAGCATTACTTC. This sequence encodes CAISQGRSYEHYF.

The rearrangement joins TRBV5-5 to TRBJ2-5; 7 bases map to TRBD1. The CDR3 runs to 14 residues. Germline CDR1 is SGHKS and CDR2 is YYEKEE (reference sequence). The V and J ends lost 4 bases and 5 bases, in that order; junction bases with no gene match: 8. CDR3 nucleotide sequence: TGTGCCAGCAGCGTCTACAGGGGACGGGAGACCCAGTACTTC. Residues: CASSVYRGRETQYF.

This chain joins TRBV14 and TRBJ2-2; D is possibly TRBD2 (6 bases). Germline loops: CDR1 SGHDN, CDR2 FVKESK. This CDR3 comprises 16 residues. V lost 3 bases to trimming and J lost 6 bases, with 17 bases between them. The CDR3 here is CASSHTRGRIAGELFF. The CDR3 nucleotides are TGTGCCAGCAGCCATACTAGAGGGAGGATCGCCGGGGAGCTGTTTTTT.

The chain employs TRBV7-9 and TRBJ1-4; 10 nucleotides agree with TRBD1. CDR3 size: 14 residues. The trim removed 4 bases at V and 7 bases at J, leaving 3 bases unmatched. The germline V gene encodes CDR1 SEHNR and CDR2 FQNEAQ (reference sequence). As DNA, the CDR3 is TGTGCCAGCAGCTCGGGACAGGGGCCTGAAAAACTGTTTTTT. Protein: CASSSGQGPEKLFF.

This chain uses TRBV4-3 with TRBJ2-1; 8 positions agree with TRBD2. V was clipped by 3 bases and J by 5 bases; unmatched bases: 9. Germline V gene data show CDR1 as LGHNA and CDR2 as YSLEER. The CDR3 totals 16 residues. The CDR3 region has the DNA TGCGCCAGCAGCCAGAGAACTAGCGGTAACGACAATGAGCAGTTCTTC. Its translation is CASSQRTSGNDNEQFF.

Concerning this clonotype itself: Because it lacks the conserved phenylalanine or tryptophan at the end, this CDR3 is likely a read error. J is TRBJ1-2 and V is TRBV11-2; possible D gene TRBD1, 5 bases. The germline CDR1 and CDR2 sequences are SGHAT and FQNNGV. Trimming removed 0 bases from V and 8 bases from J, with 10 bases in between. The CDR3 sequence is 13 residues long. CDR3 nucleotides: TGTGCCAGCAGCTTAGAGTCAGGGAGCGGCTACACCGTC. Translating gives CASSLESGSGYTV.

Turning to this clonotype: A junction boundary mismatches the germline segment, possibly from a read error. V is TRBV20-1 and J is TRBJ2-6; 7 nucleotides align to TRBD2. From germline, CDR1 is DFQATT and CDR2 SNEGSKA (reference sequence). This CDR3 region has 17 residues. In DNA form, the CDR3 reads TGCAGTGCTAGATATCTAGCGGAGCCCTCTGGGGTCAACGTCCTGACTTTC. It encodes CSARYLAEPSGVNVLTF.

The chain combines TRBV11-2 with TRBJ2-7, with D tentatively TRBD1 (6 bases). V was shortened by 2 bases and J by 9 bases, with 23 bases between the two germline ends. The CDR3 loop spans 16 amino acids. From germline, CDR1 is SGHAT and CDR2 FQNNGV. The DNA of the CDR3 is TGTGCCAGCAGCTTAACCCCAGGGGTAACATGGAACGGGCAGTACTTC. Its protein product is CASSLTPGVTWNGQYF.

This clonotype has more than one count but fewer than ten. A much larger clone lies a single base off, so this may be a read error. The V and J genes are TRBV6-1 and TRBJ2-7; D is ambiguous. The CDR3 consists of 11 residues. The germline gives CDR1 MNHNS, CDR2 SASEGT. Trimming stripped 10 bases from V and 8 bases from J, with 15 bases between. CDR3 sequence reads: CATMVLYKQYF. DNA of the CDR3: TGTGCCACCATGGTACTTTACAAGCAGTACTTC.

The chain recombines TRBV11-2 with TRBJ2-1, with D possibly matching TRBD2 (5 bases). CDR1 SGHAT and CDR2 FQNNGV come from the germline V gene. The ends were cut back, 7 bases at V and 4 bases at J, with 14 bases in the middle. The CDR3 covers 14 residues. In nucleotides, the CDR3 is TGTGCCAGCAACCTCCTAGCCCGATACAATGAGCAGTTCTTC. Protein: CASNLLARYNEQFF.

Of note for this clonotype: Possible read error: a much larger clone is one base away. CDR3 DNA: TGTGCCAGCAGTTTGCGACGGAAGAACACTGAAGCTTTCTTT. This codes for CASSLRRKNTEAFF. The rearrangement links TRBV28 to TRBJ1-1; D unclear. CDR1 and CDR2 (germline): MDHEN, SYDVKM. The CDR3 runs 14 residues. V shed 3 bases and J shed 1 base, with 9 bases lying between them.

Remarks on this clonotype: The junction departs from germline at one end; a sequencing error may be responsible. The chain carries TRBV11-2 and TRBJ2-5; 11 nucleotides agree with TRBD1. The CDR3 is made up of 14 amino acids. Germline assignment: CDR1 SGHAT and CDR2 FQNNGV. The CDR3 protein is CASSTGQGAEIQYF. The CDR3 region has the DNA TGTGCCAGCAGCACCGGACAGGGGGCTGAGATCCAGTATTTC. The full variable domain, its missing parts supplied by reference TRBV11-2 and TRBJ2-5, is EAGVAQSPRYKIIEKRQSVAFWCNPISGHATLYWYQQILGQGPKLLIQFQNNGVVDDSQLPKDRFSAERLKGVDSTLKIQPAKLEDSAVYLCASSTGQGAEIQYFGPGTRLLVL.

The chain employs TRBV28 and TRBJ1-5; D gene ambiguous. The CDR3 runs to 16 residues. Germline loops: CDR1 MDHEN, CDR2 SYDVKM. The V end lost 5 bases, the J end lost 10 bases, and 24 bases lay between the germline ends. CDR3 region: CASSLTSRVTNYPQHF. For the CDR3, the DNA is TGTGCCAGCAGTCTAACAAGTAGGGTTACGAATTATCCCCAGCATTTT.

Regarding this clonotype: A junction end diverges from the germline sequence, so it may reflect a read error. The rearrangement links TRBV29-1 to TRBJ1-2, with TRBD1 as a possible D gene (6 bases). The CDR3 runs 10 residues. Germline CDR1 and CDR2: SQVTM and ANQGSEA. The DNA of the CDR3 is TGTAGCGTTGAAGGGGGGGCTTACGCCTTC. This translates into CSVEGGAYAF.

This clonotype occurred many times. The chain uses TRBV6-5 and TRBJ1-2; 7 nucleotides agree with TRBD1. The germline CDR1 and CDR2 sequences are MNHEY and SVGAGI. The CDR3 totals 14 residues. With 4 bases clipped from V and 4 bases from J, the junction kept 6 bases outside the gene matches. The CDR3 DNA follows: TGTGCCAGCAGTTTCGGGACAGACTTCTATGGCTACACCTTC. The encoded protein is CASSFGTDFYGYTF.

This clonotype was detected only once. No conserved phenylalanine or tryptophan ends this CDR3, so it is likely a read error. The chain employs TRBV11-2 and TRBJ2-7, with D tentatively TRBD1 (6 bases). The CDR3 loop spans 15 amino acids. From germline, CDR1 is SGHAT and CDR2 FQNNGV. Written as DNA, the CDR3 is TGTGCCAGCAGCTTCGGGGCAGGGGTTATCTACAAGCAGTACTTA. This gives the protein CASSFGAGVIYKQYL.

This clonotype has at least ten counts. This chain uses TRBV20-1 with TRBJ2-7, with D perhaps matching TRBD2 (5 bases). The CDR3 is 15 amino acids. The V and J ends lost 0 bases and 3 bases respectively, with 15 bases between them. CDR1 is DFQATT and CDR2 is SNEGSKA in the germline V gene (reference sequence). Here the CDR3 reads CSARDPRGAGYEQYF. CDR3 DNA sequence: TGCAGTGCTAGAGATCCCCGGGGTGCGGGCTACGAGCAGTACTTC.

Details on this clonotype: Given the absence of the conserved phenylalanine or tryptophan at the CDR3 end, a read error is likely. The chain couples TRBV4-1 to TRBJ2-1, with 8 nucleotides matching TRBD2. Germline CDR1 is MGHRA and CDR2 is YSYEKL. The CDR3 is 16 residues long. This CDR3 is CASNQMGSGAYNEQFY. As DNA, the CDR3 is TGCGCCAGCAACCAAATGGGTAGCGGGGCCTACAATGAGCAGTTCTAC.

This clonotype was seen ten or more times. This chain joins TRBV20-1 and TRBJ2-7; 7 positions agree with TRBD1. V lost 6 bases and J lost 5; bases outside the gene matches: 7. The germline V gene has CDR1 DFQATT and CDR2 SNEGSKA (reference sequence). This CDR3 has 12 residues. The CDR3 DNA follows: TGCAGTGCGTGGGGACAGCACGACGAGCAGTACTTC. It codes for CSAWGQHDEQYF.